This TCR beta chain comes out of a study of T cell responses to AZD1222 COVID-19 vaccine. Study results and caveats: Reports indicate that nearly half of spike-specific TCRs are directed at unmutated variant regions.

Comment on this clone: Its target is not known.

Produced via immunoSEQ multiplex PCR; TCRdb's table is partial and in-frame only. The table includes about 140,000 clones, about 90% detected once. This CDR3 is built from 13 residues. In germline, CDR1 is MNHEY, CDR2 SMNVEV (reference sequence). The V and J ends lost 8 bases and 5 bases respectively, with 15 bases between them. Sequenced material: peripheral blood, taken 28 days after the second dose of the MenACWY control vaccine. This sequence joins TRBV27 and TRBJ1-2; D uncertain. The source is an adult who received the MenACWY meningococcal vaccine as a control. DNA for the CDR3: TGTGCCAGCGGCATGAGCGTAGGATATGGCTACACCTTC. Its protein product is CASGMSVGYGYTF.